Below are 9 T cell receptor beta chains sequenced from a single sample in a study of shared clonotypes between healthy human individuals. The table came from immunoSEQ multiplex PCR; TCRdb's copy has only in-frame clones and leaves some out. The sample lists around 690,000 clones, about nine tenths occurring once. The sequencing sample was made of memory CD8+ T cells from PBMCs. The subset: CD45RO+ cells pooled with CCR7-negative TemRA cells. Receptors originate from a man between 18 and 29 years old in good health. Some clones in this sample may be carry-over from other donors' samples.

The chain uses TRBV9 and TRBJ1-2; 7 nucleotides line up with TRBD1. Unmatched junction bases numbered 5, after V lost 3 bases and J lost 0 bases. This CDR3 spans 15 amino acids. Germline-derived CDR1 and CDR2 are SGDLS and YYNGEE. The CDR3 protein is CASSANRGANYGYTF. The CDR3 nucleotides read TGTGCCAGCAGCGCCAACAGGGGTGCTAACTATGGCTACACCTTC.

In nucleotides, the CDR3 is TGCGCCAGCAGCCAAGATCGGGAGAACTATGGCTACACCTTC. It is translated as CASSQDRENYGYTF. The chain has TRBV4-3 and TRBJ1-2; no firm D call. The germline V and J ends were trimmed by 0 bases and 2 bases, with 7 bases remaining between them. CDR3 length: 14 amino acids. The germline CDR1 and CDR2 sequences are LGHNA and YSLEER.

The chain recombines TRBV4-1 with TRBJ1-5, with D unclear. Per germline, CDR1 MGHRA and CDR2 YSYEKL. The CDR3 consists of 15 residues. Between the trimmed V and J ends, which lost 1 base and 1 base, there was a span of 8 bases. The CDR3 sequence: CASSQGFGSNQPQHF. CDR3 bases: TGCGCCAGCAGCCAAGGCTTCGGGAGCAATCAGCCCCAGCATTTT.

The chain uses TRBV11-2 and TRBJ2-7; D is uncertain. CDR1 and CDR2 (germline): SGHAT, FQNNGV. This CDR3 has 17 amino acids. The V end was cut by 5 bases, the J end by 2 bases, with 22 bases between. CDR3 loop: CASSPPQPSFYPYEQYF. In DNA form, the CDR3 reads TGTGCCAGCAGCCCGCCACAACCAAGCTTTTACCCCTACGAGCAGTACTTC.

The chain has TRBV10-3 and TRBJ2-5; 8 nucleotides agree with TRBD2. V trimming: 3 bases; J trimming: 1 base; junction bases outside the gene matches: 10. This CDR3 is built from 17 residues. The germline V gene has CDR1 ENHRY and CDR2 SYGVKD. CDR3 sequence: CAISDVAGPNIQETQYF. The CDR3 bases are TGTGCCATCAGTGATGTAGCGGGACCGAATATCCAAGAGACCCAGTACTTC.

The V and J genes are TRBV5-1 and TRBJ2-7; D is unclear. This CDR3 region has 15 residues. Per the germline V gene, CDR1 is SGHRS and CDR2 is YFSETQ. V dropped 0 bases and J dropped 0 bases, with 10 bases sitting between them. The CDR3 DNA reads as TGCGCCAGCAGCTTGGCCGGCCTCGACTCCTACGAGCAGTACTTC. Encoded protein: CASSLAGLDSYEQYF. Based on the CDR3 plus reference TRBV5-1 and TRBJ2-7, the full variable domain is KAGVTQTPRYLIKTRGQQVTLSCSPISGHRSVSWYQQTPGQGLQFLFEYFSETQRNKGNFPGRFSGRQFSNSRSEMNVSTLELGDSALYLCASSLAGLDSYEQYFGPGTRLTVT.

V usage is TRBV6-1 and J usage is TRBJ2-7; D gene ambiguous. This CDR3 spans 15 amino acids. The germline V and J ends were trimmed by 4 bases and 0 bases, with 13 bases remaining between them. CDR1 is MNHNS and CDR2 is SASEGT in the germline V gene. Here the CDR3 DNA reads TGTGCCAGCAGTGGCCGGGCCTCTCCCTCCTACGAGCAGTACTTC. Translation gives CASSGRASPSYEQYF.

This sequence joins TRBV27 and TRBJ1-1; D ambiguous. Deletions cut 3 bases from V and 4 bases from J, with 21 bases between. Germline loops: CDR1 MNHEY, CDR2 SMNVEV (reference sequence). The CDR3 is 17 amino acids. CDR3 region: CASSFLPPRVRSTEAFF. The CDR3 DNA reads as TGTGCCAGCAGTTTCCTTCCCCCCCGTGTCCGTAGCACTGAAGCTTTCTTT.

The CDR3 DNA sequence: TGCGCCACCACTCTAGCGGGACGGACAGATACGCAGTATTTT. Translated, it gives CATTLAGRTDTQYF. The genes are TRBV10-2 and TRBJ2-3; 9 bases are a match to TRBD2. The germline CDR1 and CDR2 sequences are WSHSY and SAAADI. With 10 bases clipped from V and 3 bases from J, the junction kept 8 bases outside the gene matches. The length of the CDR3 is 14 residues.